Below are 11 T cell receptor beta chains sequenced from a single sample in a study of cytomegalovirus exposure and HLA in healthy donors. The study ran its PCR with 60 Vbeta and 13 Jbeta primers. Assay used: immunoSEQ multiplex PCR; TCRdb lists only in-frame clones, some missing. The table includes 200,000 to 250,000 clones, 79% detected once. Sequencing was performed on PBMCs. The receptors were gathered from a man aged 45-65 years in good health and CMV-seronegative.

This sequence joins TRBV4-1 and TRBJ1-6; no definite D call. The germline V and J ends were trimmed by 4 bases and 0 bases, with 10 bases remaining between them. This CDR3 has 16 amino acids. Germline V gives CDR1 MGHRA, CDR2 YSYEKL. CDR3 sequence (DNA): TGCGCCAGCAGCCCACGGGGAGTCTCCTATAATTCACCCCTCCACTTT. Protein: CASSPRGVSYNSPLHF.

The chain joins TRBV19 to TRBJ2-3; 7 bases align to TRBD2. Germline V gene data show CDR1 as LNHDA and CDR2 as SQIVND (reference sequence). This CDR3 comprises 11 residues. Trimming took 8 bases from V and 9 from J; bases not matched to a gene: 5. CDR3 bases: TGTGCCAGTTCCCGGGACTACACGCAGTATTTT. The encoded protein is CASSRDYTQYF. Variable domain in full (rest from reference TRBV19 and TRBJ2-3): DGGITQSPKYLFRKEGQNVTLSCEQNLNHDAMYWYRQDPGQGLRLIYYSQIVNDFQKGDIAEGYSVSREKKESFPLTVTSAQKNPTAFYLCASSRDYTQYFGPGTRLTVL.

About this clone: Other DNA variants within this sample encode the same CDR3. The chain is built from TRBV7-3 and TRBJ2-2; D unresolved. The CDR3 sequence is 16 residues long. Trimming left V 0 bases short and J 6 bases short, with 14 bases between. CDR1 is SGHTA and CDR2 is FQGTGA in the germline V gene. CDR3 bases: TGTGCCAGCAGCTTAACGTTCCTAGTAGATCCCGGGGAGCTGTTTTTT. Its translation is CASSLTFLVDPGELFF. Based on the CDR3 plus reference TRBV7-3 and TRBJ2-2, the full variable domain is GAGVSQTPSNKVTEKGKYVELRCDPISGHTALYWYRQSLGQGPEFLIYFQGTGAADDSGLPNDRFFAVRPEGSVSTLKIQRTERGDSAVYLCASSLTFLVDPGELFFGEGSRLTVL.

This chain joins TRBV7-9 and TRBJ1-6, with D possibly being TRBD1 (6 bases). From germline, CDR1 is SEHNR and CDR2 FQNEAQ (reference sequence). The CDR3 spans 14 residues. V was cut by 5 bases and J by 5 bases, with 10 bases left in between. The CDR3 region is CASSGTGNNSPLHF. The CDR3 bases are TGTGCCAGCAGCGGAACAGGGAATAATTCACCCCTCCACTTT.

This CDR3 is CATLARGEEKKLFF. The CDR3 DNA reads TGTGCCACGCTTGCCAGGGGCGAAGAGAAAAAACTGTTTTTT. The chain joins TRBV28 to TRBJ1-4, with D perhaps TRBD1 (6 bases). The V and J ends lost 10 bases and 9 bases respectively, with 21 bases between them. Germline loops: CDR1 MDHEN, CDR2 SYDVKM. This CDR3 comprises 14 residues.

This clone occurred once. V gene TRBV2 combines with J gene TRBJ1-2, with TRBD1 as a possible D gene (6 bases). V gave up 6 bases and J gave up 2 bases, with 10 bases separating them. The CDR3 consists of 13 residues. The V gene's germline CDR1 is SNHLY and CDR2 FYNNEI. The CDR3 is CASRGRGNYGYTF. CDR3 nucleotide sequence: TGTGCCAGCAGAGGCAGGGGAAACTATGGCTACACCTTC.

This chain connects TRBV6-5 to TRBJ2-2, with 8 bases identical to TRBD1. Trimming cost V 6 bases and J 5 bases; bases outside gene matches: 8. CDR3 length equals 15 residues. Germline assignment: CDR1 MNHEY and CDR2 SVGAGI. The CDR3 DNA follows: TGTGCCAGCAGAACCGACAGGGGAGGAACCGGGGAGCTGTTTTTT. This codes for CASRTDRGGTGELFF.

The chain carries TRBV5-6 and TRBJ2-4; TRBD2 aligns across 14 bases. The CDR3 has 17 residues. Germline lookup yields CDR1 SGHDT and CDR2 YYEEEE. V lost 3 bases, J lost 3 bases, and 5 bases stayed unmatched. The CDR3 reads CASSWGTSGSGKNIQYF. CDR3 coding DNA: TGTGCCAGCAGCTGGGGGACTAGCGGGAGTGGCAAAAACATTCAGTACTTC.

A few counts support this clone. The chain recombines TRBV7-8 with TRBJ2-1, with TRBD2 identical over 12 bases. Germline CDR1 is SGHVS and CDR2 is FQNEAQ. The CDR3 has 17 residues. V shed 1 base, J shed 4 bases, and the junction held 5 bases outside the gene matches. CDR3: CASSLVGLAGSYNEQFF. The CDR3 region has the DNA TGTGCCAGCAGCTTAGTGGGACTAGCGGGTTCTTACAATGAGCAGTTCTTC.

This chain links TRBV28 with TRBJ2-7; D perhaps matches TRBD1 (6 bases). V lost 7 bases and J lost 1, with 8 bases in between. This CDR3 spans 12 amino acids. The V gene's germline CDR1 is MDHEN and CDR2 SYDVKM. The CDR3 nucleotides are TGTGCCAGCAAACAGGGATCCTACGAGCAGTACTTC. Its protein product is CASKQGSYEQYF.

V gene TRBV5-1 combines with J gene TRBJ1-3, with 11 bases matching TRBD1. This CDR3 is built from 15 residues. V lost 5 bases and J lost 6; bases outside the gene matches: 7. Germline V CDR1 and CDR2: SGHRS, YFSETQ. The CDR3 DNA reads TGCGCCAGCAGTATAAGGACAGGGGGCGAAAACACCATATATTTT. It yields the protein CASSIRTGGENTIYF.